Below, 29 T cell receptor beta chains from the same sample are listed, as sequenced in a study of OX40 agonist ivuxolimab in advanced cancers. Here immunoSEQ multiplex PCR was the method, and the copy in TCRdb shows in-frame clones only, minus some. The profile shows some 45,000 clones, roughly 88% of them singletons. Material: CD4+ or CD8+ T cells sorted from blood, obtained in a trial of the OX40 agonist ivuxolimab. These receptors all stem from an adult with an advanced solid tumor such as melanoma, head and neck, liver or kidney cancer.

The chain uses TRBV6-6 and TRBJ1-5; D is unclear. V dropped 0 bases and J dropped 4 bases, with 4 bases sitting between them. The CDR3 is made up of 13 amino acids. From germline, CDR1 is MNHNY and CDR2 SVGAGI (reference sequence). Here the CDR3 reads CASSYSYNQPQHF. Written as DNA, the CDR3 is TGTGCCAGCAGTTACTCCTATAATCAGCCCCAGCATTTT.

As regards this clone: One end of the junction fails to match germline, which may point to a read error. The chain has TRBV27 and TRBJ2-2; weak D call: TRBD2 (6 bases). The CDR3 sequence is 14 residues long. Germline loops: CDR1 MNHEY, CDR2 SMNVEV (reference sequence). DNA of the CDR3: TGTGCCAGCAGTTTGGGGAGGAACGCCGGGGAGCTGTTTTTT. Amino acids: CASSLGRNAGELFF.

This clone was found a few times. CDR3 coding DNA: TGTGCCAGCAGTACTGGATCCCCACCGCCAACCTACGAGCAGTACTTC. Its protein product is CASSTGSPPPTYEQYF. The genes are TRBV7-9 and TRBJ2-7, with D uncertain. V was trimmed by 6 bases and J by 2 bases, leaving 20 bases between them. The CDR3 runs to 16 residues. Per the germline V gene, CDR1 is SEHNR and CDR2 is FQNEAQ (reference sequence).

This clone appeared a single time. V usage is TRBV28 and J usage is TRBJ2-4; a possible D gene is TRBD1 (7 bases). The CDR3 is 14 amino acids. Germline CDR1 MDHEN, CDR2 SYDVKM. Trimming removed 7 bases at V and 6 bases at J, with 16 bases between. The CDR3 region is CASTFQGGINIQYF. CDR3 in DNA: TGTGCCAGCACCTTCCAGGGGGGTATAAACATTCAGTACTTC.

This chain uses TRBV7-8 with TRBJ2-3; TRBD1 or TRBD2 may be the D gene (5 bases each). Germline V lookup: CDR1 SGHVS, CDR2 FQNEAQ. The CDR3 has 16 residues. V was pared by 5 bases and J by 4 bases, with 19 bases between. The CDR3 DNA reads TGTGCCAGCAGCGAACATCCGGGACCTTCGGCAGATACGCAGTATTTT. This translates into CASSEHPGPSADTQYF. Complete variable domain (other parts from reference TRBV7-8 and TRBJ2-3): GAGVSQSPRYKVAKRGQDVALRCDPISGHVSLFWYQQALGQGPEFLTYFQNEAQLDKSGLPSDRFFAERPEGSVSTLKIQRTQQEDSAVYLCASSEHPGPSADTQYFGPGTRLTVL.

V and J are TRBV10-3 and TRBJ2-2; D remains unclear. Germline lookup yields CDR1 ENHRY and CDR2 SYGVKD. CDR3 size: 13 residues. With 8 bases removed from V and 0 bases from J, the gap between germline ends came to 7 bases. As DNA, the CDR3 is TGTGCCATCTTTGGACCGAACACCGGGGAGCTGTTTTTT. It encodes CAIFGPNTGELFF.

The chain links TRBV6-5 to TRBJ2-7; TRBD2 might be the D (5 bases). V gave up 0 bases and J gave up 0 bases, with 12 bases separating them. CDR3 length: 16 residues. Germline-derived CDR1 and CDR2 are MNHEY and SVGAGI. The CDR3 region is CASSYSLPGYSYEQYF. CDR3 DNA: TGTGCCAGCAGTTACTCGCTCCCGGGGTACTCCTACGAGCAGTACTTC.

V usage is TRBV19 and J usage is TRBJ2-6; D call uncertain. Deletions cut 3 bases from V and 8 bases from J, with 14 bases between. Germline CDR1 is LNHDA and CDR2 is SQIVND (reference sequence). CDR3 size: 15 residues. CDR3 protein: CASSIAPMYSNVLTF. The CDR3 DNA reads TGTGCCAGTAGTATTGCCCCTATGTACTCCAACGTCCTGACTTTC.

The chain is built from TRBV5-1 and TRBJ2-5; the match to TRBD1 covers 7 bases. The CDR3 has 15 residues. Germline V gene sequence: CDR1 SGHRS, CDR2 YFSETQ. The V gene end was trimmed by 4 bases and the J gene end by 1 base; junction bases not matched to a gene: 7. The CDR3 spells CASSPGTDPQETQYF. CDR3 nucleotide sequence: TGCGCCAGCAGCCCCGGGACAGATCCCCAAGAGACCCAGTACTTC.

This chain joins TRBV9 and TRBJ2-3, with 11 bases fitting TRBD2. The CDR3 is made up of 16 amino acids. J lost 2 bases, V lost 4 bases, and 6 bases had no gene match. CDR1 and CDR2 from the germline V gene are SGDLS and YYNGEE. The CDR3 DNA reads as TGTGCCAGCAGCCCCTCTAGCGGGGGGCCCACAGATACGCAGTATTTT. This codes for CASSPSSGGPTDTQYF.

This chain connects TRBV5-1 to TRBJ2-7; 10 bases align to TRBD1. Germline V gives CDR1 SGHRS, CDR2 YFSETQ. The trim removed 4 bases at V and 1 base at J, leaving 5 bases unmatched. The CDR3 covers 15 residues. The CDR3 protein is CASSPGQGLSYEQYF. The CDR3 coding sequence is TGCGCCAGCAGCCCGGGACAGGGGCTATCCTACGAGCAGTACTTC.

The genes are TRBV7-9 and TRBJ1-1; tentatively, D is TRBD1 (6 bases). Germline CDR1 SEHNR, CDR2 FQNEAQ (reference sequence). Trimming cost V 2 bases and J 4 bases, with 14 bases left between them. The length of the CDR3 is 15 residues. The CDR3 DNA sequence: TGTGCCAGCAGCTTATTACAGGGATGGAGCACTGAAGCTTTCTTT. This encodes CASSLLQGWSTEAFF.

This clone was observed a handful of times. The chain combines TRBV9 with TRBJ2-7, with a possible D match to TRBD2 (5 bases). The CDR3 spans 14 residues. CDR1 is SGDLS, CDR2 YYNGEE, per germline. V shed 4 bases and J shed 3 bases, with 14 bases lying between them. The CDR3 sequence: CASSPGVASYEQYF. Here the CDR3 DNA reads TGTGCCAGCAGCCCCGGAGTAGCGAGCTACGAGCAGTACTTC.

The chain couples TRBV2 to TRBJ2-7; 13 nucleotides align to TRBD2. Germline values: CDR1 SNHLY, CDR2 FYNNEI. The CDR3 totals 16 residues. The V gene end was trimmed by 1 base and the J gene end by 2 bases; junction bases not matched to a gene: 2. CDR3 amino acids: CASSEGTSGGPYEQYF. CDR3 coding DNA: TGTGCCAGCAGTGAAGGGACTAGCGGGGGCCCCTACGAGCAGTACTTC.

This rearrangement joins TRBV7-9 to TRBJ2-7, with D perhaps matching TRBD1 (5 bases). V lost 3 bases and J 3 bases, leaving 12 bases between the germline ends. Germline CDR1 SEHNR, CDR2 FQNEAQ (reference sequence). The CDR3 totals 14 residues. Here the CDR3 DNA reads TGTGCCAGCAGCTTTGAAGGGGCCCACTACGAGCAGTACTTC. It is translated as CASSFEGAHYEQYF.

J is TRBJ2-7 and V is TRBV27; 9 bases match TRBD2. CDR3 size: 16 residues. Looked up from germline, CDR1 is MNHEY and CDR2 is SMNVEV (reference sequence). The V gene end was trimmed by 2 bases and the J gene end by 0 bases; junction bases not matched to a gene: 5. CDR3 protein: CASSLGLAGTSYEQYF. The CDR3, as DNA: TGTGCCAGCAGTTTAGGGCTAGCGGGGACCTCCTACGAGCAGTACTTC.

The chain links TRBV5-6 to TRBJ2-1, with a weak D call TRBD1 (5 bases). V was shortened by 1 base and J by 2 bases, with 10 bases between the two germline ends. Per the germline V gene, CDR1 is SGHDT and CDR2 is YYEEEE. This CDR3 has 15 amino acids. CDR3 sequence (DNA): TGTGCCAGCAGCTTGAGCCAGGGCCCCTACAATGAGCAGTTCTTC. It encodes CASSLSQGPYNEQFF.

CDR3: CASSLAGADTQYF. The CDR3 bases are TGTGCCAGCAGCTTGGCCGGGGCAGATACGCAGTATTTT. This chain links TRBV11-1 with TRBJ2-3; maybe TRBD2 (5 bases). The V end was cut by 3 bases, the J end by 4 bases, with 8 bases between. The CDR3 consists of 13 residues. Germline V lookup: CDR1 SGHAT, CDR2 FQDESV (reference sequence).

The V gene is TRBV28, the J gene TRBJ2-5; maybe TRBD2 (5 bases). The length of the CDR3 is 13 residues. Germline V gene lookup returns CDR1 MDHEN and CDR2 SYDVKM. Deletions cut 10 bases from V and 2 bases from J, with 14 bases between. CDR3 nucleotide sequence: TGTGCCACCTGGGGAGAAGTACAAGAGACCCAGTACTTC. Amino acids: CATWGEVQETQYF. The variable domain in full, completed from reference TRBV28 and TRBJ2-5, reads DVKVTQSSRYLVKRTGEKVFLECVQDMDHENMFWYRQDPGLGLRLIYFSYDVKMKEKGDIPEGYSVSREKKERFSLILESASTNQTSMYLCATWGEVQETQYFGPGTRLLVL.

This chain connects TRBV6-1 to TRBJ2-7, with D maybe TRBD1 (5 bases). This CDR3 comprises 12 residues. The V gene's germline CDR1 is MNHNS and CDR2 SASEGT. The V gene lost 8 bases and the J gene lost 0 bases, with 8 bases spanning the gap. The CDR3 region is CASWGSSYEQYF. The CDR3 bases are TGTGCCAGCTGGGGCAGCTCCTACGAGCAGTACTTC.

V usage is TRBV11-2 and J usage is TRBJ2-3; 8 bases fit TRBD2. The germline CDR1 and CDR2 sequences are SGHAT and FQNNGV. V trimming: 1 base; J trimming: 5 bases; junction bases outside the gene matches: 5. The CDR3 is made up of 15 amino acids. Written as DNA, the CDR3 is TGTGCCAGCAGCTTAGCCAGCGGGGGAGGAGATACGCAGTATTTT. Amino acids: CASSLASGGGDTQYF. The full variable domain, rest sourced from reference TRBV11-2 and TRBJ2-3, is EAGVAQSPRYKIIEKRQSVAFWCNPISGHATLYWYQQILGQGPKLLIQFQNNGVVDDSQLPKDRFSAERLKGVDSTLKIQPAKLEDSAVYLCASSLASGGGDTQYFGPGTRLTVL.

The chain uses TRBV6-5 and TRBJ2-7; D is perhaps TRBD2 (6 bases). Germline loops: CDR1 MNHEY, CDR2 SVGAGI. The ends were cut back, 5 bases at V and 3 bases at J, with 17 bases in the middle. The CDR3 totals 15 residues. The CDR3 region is CASSQLGGLGYEQYF. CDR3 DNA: TGTGCCAGCAGTCAGCTCGGGGGTCTCGGCTACGAGCAGTACTTC.

The CDR3 sequence: CAWSVLTGNNYGYTF. The CDR3 bases are TGTGCCTGGAGTGTACTTACAGGGAATAACTATGGCTACACCTTC. The rearrangement links TRBV30 to TRBJ1-2, with D tentatively TRBD1 (6 bases). With 0 bases removed from V and 1 base from J, the gap between germline ends came to 12 bases. Germline CDR1 is GTSNPN and CDR2 is SVGIG (reference sequence). The CDR3 totals 15 residues.

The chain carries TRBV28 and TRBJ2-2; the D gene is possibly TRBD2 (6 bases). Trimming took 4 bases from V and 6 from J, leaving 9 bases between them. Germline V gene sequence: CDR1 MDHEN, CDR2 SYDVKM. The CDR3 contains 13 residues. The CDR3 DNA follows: TGTGCCAGCAGTTCAAGGGAGGCCGGGGAGCTGTTTTTT. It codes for CASSSREAGELFF.

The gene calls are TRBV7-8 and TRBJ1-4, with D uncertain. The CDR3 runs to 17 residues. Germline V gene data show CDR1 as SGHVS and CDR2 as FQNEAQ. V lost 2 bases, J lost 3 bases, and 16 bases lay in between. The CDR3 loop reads CASSLREGYAANEKLFF. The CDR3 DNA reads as TGTGCCAGCAGCTTAAGGGAGGGTTATGCGGCTAATGAAAAACTGTTTTTT.

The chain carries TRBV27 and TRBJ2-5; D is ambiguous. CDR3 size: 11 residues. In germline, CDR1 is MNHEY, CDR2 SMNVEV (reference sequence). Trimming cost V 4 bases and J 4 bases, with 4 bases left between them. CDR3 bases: TGTGCCAGCAGTTCCGGAGAGACCCAGTACTTC. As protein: CASSSGETQYF.

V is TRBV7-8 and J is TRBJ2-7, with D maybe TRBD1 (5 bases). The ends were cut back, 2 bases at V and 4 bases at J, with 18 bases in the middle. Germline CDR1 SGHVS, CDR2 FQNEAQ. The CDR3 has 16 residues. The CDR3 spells CASSLYGHQGSYEQYF. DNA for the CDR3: TGTGCCAGCAGCTTATACGGACACCAAGGATCGTACGAGCAGTACTTC.

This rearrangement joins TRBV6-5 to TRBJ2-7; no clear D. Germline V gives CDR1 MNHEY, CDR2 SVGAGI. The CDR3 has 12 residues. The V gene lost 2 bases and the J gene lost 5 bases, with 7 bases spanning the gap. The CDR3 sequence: CASSYISNEQYF. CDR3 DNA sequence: TGTGCCAGCAGTTACATAAGTAACGAGCAGTACTTC.

CDR3 in amino acids: CASSPPPRGVVTGELFF. The CDR3 coding sequence is TGTGCCAGCAGCCCACCTCCGAGGGGGGTTGTGACCGGGGAGCTGTTTTTT. This rearrangement joins TRBV4-2 to TRBJ2-2, with D possibly called TRBD1 or TRBD2 (6 bases each). Trimming shortened V by 4 bases and J by 5 bases, and 20 bases separated the two germline ends. Germline V gene data show CDR1 as LGHNA and CDR2 as YNFKEQ. The CDR3 covers 17 residues.